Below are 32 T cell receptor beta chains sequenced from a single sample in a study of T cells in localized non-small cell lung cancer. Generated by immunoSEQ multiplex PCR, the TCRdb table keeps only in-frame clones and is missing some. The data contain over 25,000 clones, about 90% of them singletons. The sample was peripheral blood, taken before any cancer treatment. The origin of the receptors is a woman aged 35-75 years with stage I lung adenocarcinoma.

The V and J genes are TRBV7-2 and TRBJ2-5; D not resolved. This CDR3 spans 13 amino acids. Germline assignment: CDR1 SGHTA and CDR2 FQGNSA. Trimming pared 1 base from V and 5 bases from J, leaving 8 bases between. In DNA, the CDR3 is TGTGCCAGCAGCTTAGGGTTTGGGGAGACCCAGTACTTC. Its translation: CASSLGFGETQYF.

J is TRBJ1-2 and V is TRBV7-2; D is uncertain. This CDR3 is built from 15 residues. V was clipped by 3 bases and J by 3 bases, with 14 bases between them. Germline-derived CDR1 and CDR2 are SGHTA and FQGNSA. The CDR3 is CASSFSWKKDYGYTF. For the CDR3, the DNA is TGTGCCAGCAGCTTTTCGTGGAAGAAGGACTATGGCTACACCTTC.

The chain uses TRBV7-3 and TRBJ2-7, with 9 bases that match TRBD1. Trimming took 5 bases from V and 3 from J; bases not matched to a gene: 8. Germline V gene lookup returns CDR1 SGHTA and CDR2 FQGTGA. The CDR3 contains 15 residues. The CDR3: CASSLRGQGHYEQYF. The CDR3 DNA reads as TGTGCCAGCAGCCTCCGGGGACAGGGCCACTACGAGCAGTACTTC.

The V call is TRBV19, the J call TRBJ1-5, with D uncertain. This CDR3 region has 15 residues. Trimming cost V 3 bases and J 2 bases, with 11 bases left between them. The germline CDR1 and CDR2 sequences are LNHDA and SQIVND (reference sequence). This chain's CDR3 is CASSMERIGNQPQHF. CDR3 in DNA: TGTGCCAGTAGTATGGAGCGTATTGGCAATCAGCCCCAGCATTTT.

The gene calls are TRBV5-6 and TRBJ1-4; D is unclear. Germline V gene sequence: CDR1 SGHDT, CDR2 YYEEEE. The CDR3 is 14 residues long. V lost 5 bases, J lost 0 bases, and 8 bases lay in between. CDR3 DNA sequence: TGTGCCAGCAGAAGCTATGCAACTAATGAAAAACTGTTTTTT. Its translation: CASRSYATNEKLFF. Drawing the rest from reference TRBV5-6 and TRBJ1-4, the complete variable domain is DAGVTQSPTHLIKTRGQQVTLRCSPKSGHDTVSWYQQALGQGPQFIFQYYEEEERQRGNFPDRFSGHQFPNYSSELNVNALLLGDSALYLCASRSYATNEKLFFGSGTQLSVL.

The CDR3 sequence is CASNTIYSPLHF. The CDR3 DNA reads TGTGCCAGCAACACCATTTATTCACCCCTCCACTTT. The chain recombines TRBV2 with TRBJ1-6, with D hard to call. The CDR3 has 12 amino acids. V was shortened by 7 bases and J by 8 bases, with 9 bases between the two germline ends. Germline CDR1 reads SNHLY; CDR2 reads FYNNEI.

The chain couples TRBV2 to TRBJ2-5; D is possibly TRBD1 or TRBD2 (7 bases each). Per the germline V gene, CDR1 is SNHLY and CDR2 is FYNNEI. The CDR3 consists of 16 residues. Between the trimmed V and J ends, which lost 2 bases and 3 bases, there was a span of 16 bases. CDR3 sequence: CASSEFSAGGEETQYF. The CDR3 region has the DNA TGTGCCAGCAGTGAATTCAGCGCAGGGGGGGAAGAGACCCAGTACTTC.

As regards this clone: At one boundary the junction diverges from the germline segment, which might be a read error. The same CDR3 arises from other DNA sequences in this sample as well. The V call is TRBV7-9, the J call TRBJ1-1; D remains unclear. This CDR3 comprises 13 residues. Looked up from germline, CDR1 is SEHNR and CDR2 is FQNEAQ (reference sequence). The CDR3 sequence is CASSYSTNTEAFF. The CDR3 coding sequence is TGTGCTAGCAGTTACTCCACGAACACTGAAGCTTTCTTT.

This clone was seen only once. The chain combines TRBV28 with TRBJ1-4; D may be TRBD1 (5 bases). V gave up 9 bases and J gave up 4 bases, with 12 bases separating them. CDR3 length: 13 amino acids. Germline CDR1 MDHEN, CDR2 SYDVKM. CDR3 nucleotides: TGTGCCAGTCTCGGGGGGGGTAATGAAAAACTGTTTTTT. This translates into CASLGGGNEKLFF. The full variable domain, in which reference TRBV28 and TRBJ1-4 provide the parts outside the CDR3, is DVKVTQSSRYLVKRTGEKVFLECVQDMDHENMFWYRQDPGLGLRLIYFSYDVKMKEKGDIPEGYSVSREKKERFSLILESASTNQTSMYLCASLGGGNEKLFFGSGTQLSVL.

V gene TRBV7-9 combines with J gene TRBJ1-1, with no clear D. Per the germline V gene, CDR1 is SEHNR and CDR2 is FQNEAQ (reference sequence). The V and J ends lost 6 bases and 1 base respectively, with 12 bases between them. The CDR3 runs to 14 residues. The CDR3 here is CASRPHGGNTEAFF. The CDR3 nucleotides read TGTGCCAGCAGACCCCACGGAGGGAACACTGAAGCTTTCTTT. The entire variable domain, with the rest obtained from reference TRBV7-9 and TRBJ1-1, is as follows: DTGVSQNPRHKITKRGQNVTFRCDPISEHNRLYWYRQTLGQGPEFLTYFQNEAQLEKSRLLSDRFSAERPKGSFSTLEIQRTEQGDSAMYLCASRPHGGNTEAFFGQGTRLTVV.

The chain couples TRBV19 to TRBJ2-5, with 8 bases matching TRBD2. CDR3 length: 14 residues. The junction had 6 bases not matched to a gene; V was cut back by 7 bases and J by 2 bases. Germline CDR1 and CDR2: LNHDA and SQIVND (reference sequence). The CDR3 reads CASTTGGRQETQYF. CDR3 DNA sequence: TGTGCCAGTACCACGGGGGGGCGACAAGAGACCCAGTACTTC.

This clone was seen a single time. The CDR3 DNA sequence: TGTGCCAGCAGCTTACCAACCTTAGGGGAGCAGTTCTTC. Its translation: CASSLPTLGEQFF. The chain is built from TRBV7-2 and TRBJ2-1; no clear D. Per germline, CDR1 SGHTA and CDR2 FQGNSA. Trimming stripped 2 bases from V and 10 bases from J, with 12 bases between. The CDR3 covers 13 residues.

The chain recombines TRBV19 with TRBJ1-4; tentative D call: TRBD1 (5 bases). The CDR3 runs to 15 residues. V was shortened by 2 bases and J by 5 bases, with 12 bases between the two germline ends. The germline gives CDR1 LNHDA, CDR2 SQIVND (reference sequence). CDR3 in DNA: TGTGCCAGTAGTATACAGGGTATCGTGAATGAAAAACTGTTTTTT. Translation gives CASSIQGIVNEKLFF.

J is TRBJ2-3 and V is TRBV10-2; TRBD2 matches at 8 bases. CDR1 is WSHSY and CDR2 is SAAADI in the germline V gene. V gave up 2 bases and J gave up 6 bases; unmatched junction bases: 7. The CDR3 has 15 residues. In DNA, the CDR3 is TGCGCCAGCAGTGAGCAACTAGCGGTAGTGGATACGCAGTATTTT. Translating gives CASSEQLAVVDTQYF.

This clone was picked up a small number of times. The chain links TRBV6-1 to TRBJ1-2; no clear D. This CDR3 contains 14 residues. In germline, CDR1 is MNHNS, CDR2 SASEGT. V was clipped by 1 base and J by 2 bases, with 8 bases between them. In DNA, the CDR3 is TGTGCCAGCAGTGAAGGGGGAACCAACTATGGCTACACCTTC. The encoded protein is CASSEGGTNYGYTF.

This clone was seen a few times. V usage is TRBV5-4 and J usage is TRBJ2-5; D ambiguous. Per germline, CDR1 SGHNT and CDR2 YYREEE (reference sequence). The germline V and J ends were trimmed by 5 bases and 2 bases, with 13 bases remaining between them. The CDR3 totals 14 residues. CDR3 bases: TGTGCCAGCAGACGGGTCTACGAACAAGAGACCCAGTACTTC. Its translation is CASRRVYEQETQYF.

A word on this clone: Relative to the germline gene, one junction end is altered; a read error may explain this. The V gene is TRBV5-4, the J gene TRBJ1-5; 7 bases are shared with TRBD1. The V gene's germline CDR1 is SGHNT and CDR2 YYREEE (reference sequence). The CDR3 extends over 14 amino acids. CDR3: CASSFGQANRPQHF. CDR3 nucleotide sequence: TGTGCCAGCAGCTTTGGACAGGCGAATCGGCCCCAGCATTTT. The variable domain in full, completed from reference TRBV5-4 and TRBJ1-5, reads ETGVTQSPTHLIKTRGQQVTLRCSSQSGHNTVSWYQQALGQGPQFIFQYYREEENGRGNFPPRFSGLQFPNYSSELNVNALELDDSALYLCASSFGQANRPQHFGDGTRLSIL.

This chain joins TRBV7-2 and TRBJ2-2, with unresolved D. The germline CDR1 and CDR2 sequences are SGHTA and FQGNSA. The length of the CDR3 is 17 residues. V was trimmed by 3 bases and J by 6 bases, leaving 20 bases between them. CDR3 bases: TGTGCCAGCAGCTTGGGTCCTCCGGGCGCCATACCCGGGGAGCTGTTTTTT. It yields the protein CASSLGPPGAIPGELFF.

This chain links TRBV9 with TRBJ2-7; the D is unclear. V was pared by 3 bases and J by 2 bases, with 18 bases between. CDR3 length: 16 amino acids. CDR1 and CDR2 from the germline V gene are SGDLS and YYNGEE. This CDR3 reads CASSDSGEARPYEQYF. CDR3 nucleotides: TGTGCCAGCAGCGATTCTGGTGAGGCTCGCCCCTACGAGCAGTACTTC. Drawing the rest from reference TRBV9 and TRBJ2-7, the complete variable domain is DSGVTQTPKHLITATGQRVTLRCSPRSGDLSVYWYQQSLDQGLQFLIQYYNGEERAKGNILERFSAQQFPDLHSELNLSSLELGDSALYFCASSDSGEARPYEQYFGPGTRLTVT.

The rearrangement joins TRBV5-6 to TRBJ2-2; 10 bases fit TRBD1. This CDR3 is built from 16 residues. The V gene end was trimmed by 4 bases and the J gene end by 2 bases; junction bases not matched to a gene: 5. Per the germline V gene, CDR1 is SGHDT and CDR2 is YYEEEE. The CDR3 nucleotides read TGTGCCAGCAGCCCCGACAGGGGGCTTAACACCGGGGAGCTGTTTTTT. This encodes CASSPDRGLNTGELFF.

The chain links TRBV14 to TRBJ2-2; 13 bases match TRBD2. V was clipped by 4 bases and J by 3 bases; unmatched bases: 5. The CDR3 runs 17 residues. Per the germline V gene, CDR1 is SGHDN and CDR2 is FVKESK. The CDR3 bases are TGTGCCAGCAGCCTCCCAGGACTAGCGGGGGACACCGGGGAGCTGTTTTTT. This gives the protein CASSLPGLAGDTGELFF.

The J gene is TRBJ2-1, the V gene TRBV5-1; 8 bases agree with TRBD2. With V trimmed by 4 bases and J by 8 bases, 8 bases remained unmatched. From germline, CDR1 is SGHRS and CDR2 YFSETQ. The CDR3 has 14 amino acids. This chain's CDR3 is CASSQRTSNDEQFF. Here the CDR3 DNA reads TGCGCCAGCAGCCAGCGGACTAGCAACGATGAGCAGTTCTTC.

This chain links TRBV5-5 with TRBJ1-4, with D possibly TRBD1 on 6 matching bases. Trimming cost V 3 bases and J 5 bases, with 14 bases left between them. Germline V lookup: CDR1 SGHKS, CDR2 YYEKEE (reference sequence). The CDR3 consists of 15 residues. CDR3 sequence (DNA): TGTGCCAGCAGCTCCCGACGGGGGGCAAATGAAAAACTGTTTTTT. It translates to CASSSRRGANEKLFF. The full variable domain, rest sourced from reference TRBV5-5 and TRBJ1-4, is DAGVTQSPTHLIKTRGQQVTLRCSPISGHKSVSWYQQVLGQGPQFIFQYYEKEERGRGNFPDRFSARQFPNYSSELNVNALLLGDSALYLCASSSRRGANEKLFFGSGTQLSVL.

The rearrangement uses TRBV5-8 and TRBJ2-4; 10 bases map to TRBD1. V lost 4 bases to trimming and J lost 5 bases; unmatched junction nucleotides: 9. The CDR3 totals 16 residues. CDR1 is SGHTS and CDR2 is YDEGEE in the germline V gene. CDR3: CASSPRTGGLENIQYF. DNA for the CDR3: TGTGCCAGCAGCCCCAGGACAGGGGGACTCGAAAACATTCAGTACTTC.

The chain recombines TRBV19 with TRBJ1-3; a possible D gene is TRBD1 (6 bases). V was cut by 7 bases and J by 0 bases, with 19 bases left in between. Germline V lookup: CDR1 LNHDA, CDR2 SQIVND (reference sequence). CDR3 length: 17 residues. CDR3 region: CASTRQVFQSSGNTIYF. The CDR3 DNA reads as TGTGCCAGTACCAGACAGGTTTTCCAGAGCTCTGGAAACACCATATATTTT.

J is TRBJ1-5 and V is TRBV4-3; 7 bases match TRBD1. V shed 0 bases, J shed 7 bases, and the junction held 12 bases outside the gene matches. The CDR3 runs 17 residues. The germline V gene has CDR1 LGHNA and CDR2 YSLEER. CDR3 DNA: TGCGCCAGCAGCCAAGATAGGGGGACAGCAGCCTTCCAGCCCCAGCATTTT. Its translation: CASSQDRGTAAFQPQHF.

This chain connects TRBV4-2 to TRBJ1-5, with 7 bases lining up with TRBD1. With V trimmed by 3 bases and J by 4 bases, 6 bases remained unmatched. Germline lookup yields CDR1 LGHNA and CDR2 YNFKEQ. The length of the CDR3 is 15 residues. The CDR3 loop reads CASSHQGQPNQPQHF. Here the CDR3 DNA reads TGTGCCAGCAGCCATCAGGGACAGCCTAATCAGCCCCAGCATTTT.

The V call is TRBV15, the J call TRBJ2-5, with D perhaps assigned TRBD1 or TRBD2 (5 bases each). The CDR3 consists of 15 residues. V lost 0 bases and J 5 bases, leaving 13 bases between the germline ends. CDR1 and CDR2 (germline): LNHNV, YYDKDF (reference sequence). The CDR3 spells CATSRDGDGWETQYF. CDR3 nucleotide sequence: TGTGCCACCAGCAGAGATGGGGACGGATGGGAGACCCAGTACTTC.

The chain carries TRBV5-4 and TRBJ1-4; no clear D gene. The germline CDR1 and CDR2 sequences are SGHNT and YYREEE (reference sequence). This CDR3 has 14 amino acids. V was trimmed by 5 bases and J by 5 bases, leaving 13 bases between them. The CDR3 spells CASRSDRANEKLFF. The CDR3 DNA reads TGTGCCAGCAGATCTGACCGTGCGAATGAAAAACTGTTTTTT.

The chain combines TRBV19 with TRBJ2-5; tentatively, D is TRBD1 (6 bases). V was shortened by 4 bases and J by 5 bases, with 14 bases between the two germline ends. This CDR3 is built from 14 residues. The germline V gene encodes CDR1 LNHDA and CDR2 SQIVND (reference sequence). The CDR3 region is CASSNHRAAETQYF. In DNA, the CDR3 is TGTGCCAGTAGTAATCACAGGGCTGCGGAGACCCAGTACTTC.

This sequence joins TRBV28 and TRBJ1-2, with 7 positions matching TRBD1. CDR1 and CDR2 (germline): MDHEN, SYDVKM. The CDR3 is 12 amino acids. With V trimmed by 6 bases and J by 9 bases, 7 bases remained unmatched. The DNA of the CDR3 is TGTGCCAGCAGCCCAGACAGGGAGAGCTACACCTTC. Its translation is CASSPDRESYTF.

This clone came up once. The CDR3 DNA sequence: TGCGCCAGCAGCATGACTAGCGGGAGCTACGAGCAGTACTTC. The encoded protein is CASSMTSGSYEQYF. The chain couples TRBV5-1 to TRBJ2-7, with 12 bases identical to TRBD2. V was pared by 4 bases and J by 3 bases, with 2 bases of the junction left unmatched. Per the germline V gene, CDR1 is SGHRS and CDR2 is YFSETQ. The CDR3 length is 14 residues.